This T cell receptor (beta chain) appears in the sequencing data of a study of blood T cell repertoires in COVID-19. Only in-frame clones appear in the TCRdb table, and some are missing; sequencing was by immunoSEQ multiplex PCR. Of roughly 71,000 clones detected, around four fifths appear once; the ten largest clones hold around a sixth. The CDR3 totals 15 residues. CDR1 and CDR2 (germline): SGHVS, FNYEAQ. V was pared by 5 bases and J by 2 bases, with 16 bases between. The clonotype originates from a woman older than 75 with acute or convalescent COVID-19. Sequencing was done on a sample of peripheral blood. The V and J genes are TRBV7-6 and TRBJ2-7; no reliable D call. The chain's CDR3 is CASSPEAAVPYEQYF. The DNA of the CDR3 is TGTGCCAGCAGCCCAGAGGCCGCCGTACCCTACGAGCAGTACTTC.